This T cell receptor beta chain came from a study of blood T cell repertoires in COVID-19. Germline CDR1 SGHTA, CDR2 FQGNSA. Deletions cut 1 base from V and 7 bases from J, with 22 bases between. This CDR3 contains 18 residues. The authors' processing: Nucleated cell number was recorded as an estimate derived from reference gene primer amplification. Assay: immunoSEQ multiplex PCR; the TCRdb copy retains only in-frame clones and omits some. Clone size and the V and J calls come from that table; the DNA yielded D and trimming. The table lists 200,000 to 300,000 clones, roughly four fifths of them singletons.

The J gene is TRBJ2-2, the V gene TRBV7-2; D possibly corresponds to TRBD2 (5 bases). The sequence was collected from a woman aged 80 or over with acute or convalescent COVID-19. The sequenced material came from peripheral blood. Here the CDR3 reads CASSLVGSGDTLFGELFF. The CDR3 DNA reads as TGTGCCAGCAGCTTAGTGGGAAGCGGAGACACCCTTTTCGGGGAGCTGTTTTTT.